The rows below give T cell receptor beta chains drawn from one sample of a study of CD8+ T cells in alopecia areata. TCRdb's copy holds only in-frame clones and misses some; the assay was immunoSEQ multiplex PCR. This sample has approximately 200,000 clones, with around two fifths found just once. This sample comprised CD4+ T cells sorted from blood, obtained around week 37, from a patient treated with tofacitinib. These receptors were obtained from a human donor with alopecia areata. Each CDR3 is given with its conserved first and last residue. D genes are given only for firm matches. Clone size appears in some rows only: once, few, many, or a class for an expanded clone.

j_call v_call clone_size d_call cdr3_aa cdr3_nt
TRBJ2-6 TRBV7-2 - - CASSPGANVLTF TGTGCCAGCAGCCCTGGGGCCAACGTCCTGACTTTC
TRBJ2-2 TRBV25-1 few - CASSGTTARFAAGELFF TGTGCCAGCAGTGGGACTACCGCCCGATTCGCGGCCGGGGAGCTGTTTTTT
TRBJ2-5 TRBV7-2 - TRBD1 CASSSPTGLEETQYF TGTGCCAGCAGCTCACCGACAGGGTTGGAAGAGACCCAGTACTTC
TRBJ2-1 TRBV7-9 once - CASSFTSLLGNEQFF TGTGCCAGCAGCTTTACTAGCCTCCTGGGCAATGAGCAGTTCTTC
TRBJ2-7 TRBV5-1 - - CASSLGGVNYEQYF TGCGCCAGCAGCTTGGGAGGCGTCAACTACGAGCAGTACTTC
TRBJ2-1 TRBV7-2 few - CASSLAGGPWNEQFF TGTGCCAGCAGCTTAGCGGGAGGTCCGTGGAATGAGCAGTTCTTC
TRBJ1-5 TRBV27 - - CASSPQGGSNQPQHF TGTGCCAGCAGCCCTCAGGGCGGGAGCAATCAGCCCCAGCATTTT
TRBJ2-1 TRBV19 few TRBD2 CASSGGRAAYNEQFF TGTGCCAGTAGCGGCGGGAGGGCCGCCTACAATGAGCAGTTCTTC
TRBJ2-7 TRBV5-1 - TRBD2 CASRGTSGTGEQYF TGCGCCAGCAGGGGAACTAGCGGGACGGGGGAGCAGTACTTC
TRBJ1-1 TRBV18 - - CATTPTAGGVTEAFF TGTGCCACTACCCCCACAGCTGGGGGGGTCACTGAAGCTTTCTTT
TRBJ2-7 TRBV29-1 - - CSVDFGYEQYF TGCAGCGTTGACTTCGGGTACGAGCAGTACTTC
TRBJ1-1 TRBV20-1 - - CSAKRNTEAFF TGCAGTGCCAAACGGAACACTGAAGCTTTCTTT
TRBJ2-5 TRBV11-2 - - CASSLPSGKTQYF TGTGCCAGCAGCTTACCCTCAGGGAAGACCCAGTACTTC
TRBJ1-1 TRBV7-2 - - CASSPGRTEAFF TGTGCCAGCAGTCCCGGGCGAACTGAAGCTTTCTTT
TRBJ2-7 TRBV4-3 - - CASSQGSGYYEQYF TGCGCCAGCAGCCAAGGGAGCGGTTACTACGAGCAGTACTTC
TRBJ2-3 TRBV30 - - CAWRTVESTDTQYF TGTGCCTGGAGAACGGTTGAAAGCACAGATACGCAGTATTTT
TRBJ2-3 TRBV27 - - CASSFRGGRTDTQYF TGTGCCAGCAGTTTCCGGGGCGGACGCACAGATACGCAGTATTTT
TRBJ1-2 TRBV5-1 - - CASSLDGGGGYTF TGCGCCAGCAGCTTGGACGGGGGCGGAGGCTACACCTTC
TRBJ2-5 TRBV7-9 - TRBD1 CASSFPGGGETQYF TGTGCCAGCAGCTTCCCAGGGGGCGGGGAGACCCAGTACTTC
TRBJ2-7 TRBV15 - - CATSRDLRGFSYEQYF TGTGCCACCAGCAGAGATTTGAGGGGGTTTTCCTACGAGCAGTACTTC